The 23 T cell receptor beta chains reported below all come from one sample, sequenced in a study of Graves' ophthalmopathy and Graves' hyperthyroidism. Amplification targeted the TCR beta CDR3 regions, with RNA transcripts as the source material. The workflow started with a first-round RT-PCR run with HTBI primers and then moved on to a second-round multiplex PCR. TCRdb reanalysed the multiplex PCR reads using MiXCR and keeps one entry per CDR3 protein. The sample contains roughly 1.1 million distinct CDR3 sequences, 36% of which appear only once. Input material: peripheral blood or thyroid tissue (not recorded which). The source is an adult man with Graves' hyperthyroidism.

This chain links TRBV6-1 with TRBJ1-1; a weak D match, TRBD1 (5 bases). Germline V CDR1 and CDR2: MNHNS, SASEGT. The CDR3 sequence is 12 residues long. V lost 7 bases, J lost 5 bases, and 11 bases lay in between. The CDR3 here is CASMFWGTEAFF. The CDR3 bases are TGTGCCAGCATGTTTTGGGGGACTGAAGCTTTCTTT.

This clonotype has ten or more counts. The J gene is TRBJ2-7, the V gene TRBV5-4, with D perhaps being TRBD1 or TRBD2 (5 bases each). The V end lost 4 bases, the J end lost 2 bases, and 16 bases lay between the germline ends. The CDR3 extends over 15 amino acids. Germline V lookup: CDR1 SGHNT, CDR2 YYREEE (reference sequence). CDR3 protein: CASSGLDKNTYEQYF. CDR3 bases: TGTGCCAGCAGCGGACTGGACAAGAACACCTACGAGCAGTACTTC.

Points on this clonotype: This may be a read error, as it is one base from a much larger clone. J is TRBJ1-4 and V is TRBV7-2; D ambiguous. Germline assignment: CDR1 SGHTA and CDR2 FQGNSA. This CDR3 has 15 amino acids. CDR3 sequence reads: CVSSVSLGTNEKLFF. CDR3 nucleotide sequence: TGTGTCAGCAGCGTTTCTTTGGGGACTAATGAAAAACTGTTTTTT.

This clonotype came up many times. The rearrangement links TRBV5-5 to TRBJ1-6; 7 bases fit TRBD1. V lost 5 bases and J lost 8; bases outside the gene matches: 4. Germline CDR1 SGHKS, CDR2 YYEKEE (reference sequence). The CDR3 is 13 amino acids. CDR3 in DNA: TGTGCCAGCAGGCGACAGGGAGATTCACCCCTCCACTTT. The encoded protein is CASRRQGDSPLHF.

The rearrangement uses TRBV7-9 and TRBJ1-1, with a possible D match to TRBD1 (5 bases). This CDR3 is built from 14 residues. Germline V lookup: CDR1 SEHNR, CDR2 FQNEAQ (reference sequence). Trimming shortened V by 6 bases and J by 5 bases, and 16 bases separated the two germline ends. CDR3 loop: CASSDPGRGTEAFF. In nucleotides, the CDR3 is TGTGCCAGCAGTGATCCGGGGCGGGGTACTGAAGCTTTCTTT. The full variable domain, its missing parts supplied by reference TRBV7-9 and TRBJ1-1, is DTGVSQNPRHKITKRGQNVTFRCDPISEHNRLYWYRQTLGQGPEFLTYFQNEAQLEKSRLLSDRFSAERPKGSFSTLEIQRTEQGDSAMYLCASSDPGRGTEAFFGQGTRLTVV.

The chain has TRBV6-2 or TRBV6-3 and TRBJ2-2; D is possibly TRBD1 (6 bases). The V end was cut by 5 bases, the J end by 3 bases, with 13 bases between. The CDR3 loop spans 15 amino acids. Germline CDR1 is MNHEY and CDR2 is SVGEGT. CDR3 sequence reads: CASSEVQGHTGELFF. The CDR3 DNA is TGTGCCAGCAGTGAAGTACAGGGCCACACCGGGGAGCTGTTTTTT.

This clonotype has just a few counts. The rearrangement joins TRBV27 to TRBJ2-5, with a tentative D call TRBD2 (5 bases). CDR3 size: 17 residues. V lost 4 bases and J lost 3, with 21 bases in between. Germline CDR1 reads MNHEY; CDR2 reads SMNVEV (reference sequence). This CDR3 is CASSSLAAGRGKETQYF. The CDR3, as DNA: TGTGCCAGCAGTTCCTTGGCCGCGGGTCGGGGAAAAGAGACCCAGTACTTC.

To note about this clonotype: The junction departs from germline at one end; a sequencing error may be responsible. The V and J genes are TRBV7-9 and TRBJ1-1; 12 bases line up with TRBD1. The CDR3 totals 11 residues. The germline gives CDR1 SEHNR, CDR2 FQNEAQ (reference sequence). The CDR3 nucleotides are TGTGCCAGCAGCCAGGGACAGGGGGCAGTCTTT. It codes for CASSQGQGAVF.

This clonotype was observed a few times. The chain couples TRBV9 to TRBJ2-6; 9 positions match TRBD1. Germline V gene lookup returns CDR1 SGDLS and CDR2 YYNGEE. The J segment lost 0 bases and the V segment lost 4 bases, leaving 5 bases of the junction unmatched. This CDR3 region has 17 residues. The CDR3 protein is CASSRTGVFSGANVLTF. The CDR3 DNA reads as TGTGCCAGCAGCAGGACAGGGGTGTTCTCTGGGGCCAACGTCCTGACTTTC.

There are many counts of this clonotype. V gene TRBV9 combines with J gene TRBJ2-2, with no clear D. The CDR3 consists of 15 residues. V was cut by 0 bases and J by 3 bases, with 9 bases left in between. CDR1 is SGDLS and CDR2 is YYNGEE in the germline V gene. In nucleotides, the CDR3 is TGTGCCAGCAGCGTAGTCGGTTGGGACACCGGGGAGCTGTTTTTT. Its protein is CASSVVGWDTGELFF.

This clonotype turned up a few times. V usage is TRBV27 and J usage is TRBJ2-7; 7 bases line up with TRBD2. This CDR3 comprises 16 residues. With V trimmed by 7 bases and J by 2 bases, 14 bases remained unmatched. CDR1 MNHEY and CDR2 SMNVEV come from the germline V gene (reference sequence). The CDR3, as DNA: TGTGCCAGCACGCGTTTTGGCGGGAGTTCTCCCTACGAGCAGTACTTC. It translates to CASTRFGGSSPYEQYF.

This clonotype was detected ten times or more. This sequence joins TRBV7-9 and TRBJ2-5; D possibly corresponds to TRBD2 (7 bases). Between the trimmed V and J ends, which lost 2 bases and 5 bases, there was a span of 12 bases. CDR1 and CDR2 from the germline V gene are SEHNR and FQNEAQ (reference sequence). CDR3 length equals 14 residues. CDR3 sequence: CASSLMGGLETQYF. The CDR3 DNA is TGTGCCAGCAGCTTAATGGGGGGGCTGGAGACCCAGTACTTC.

In this sample, this clonotype turned up a few times. V usage is TRBV6-5 and J usage is TRBJ1-3; D may be TRBD1 (6 bases). The CDR3 sequence is 15 residues long. V was shortened by 6 bases and J by 1 base, with 13 bases between the two germline ends. From germline, CDR1 is MNHEY and CDR2 SVGAGI. CDR3 sequence: CASRSTQGSGNTIYF. The CDR3 DNA is TGTGCCAGCAGAAGTACACAGGGATCTGGAAACACCATATATTTT.

This chain connects TRBV20-1 to TRBJ1-4; no reliable D call. The V end lost 4 bases, the J end lost 0 bases, and 9 bases lay between the germline ends. From germline, CDR1 is DFQATT and CDR2 SNEGSKA (reference sequence). This CDR3 region has 14 residues. As DNA, the CDR3 is TGCAGTGCTACCCCCGTTGCAACTAATGAAAAACTGTTTTTT. Encoded protein: CSATPVATNEKLFF.

A single count supports this clonotype. It may be a read error: a sequence one base away is much more abundant. The V gene is TRBV20-1, the J gene TRBJ1-6; maybe TRBD1 (6 bases). The CDR3 covers 14 residues. The germline CDR1 and CDR2 sequences are DFQATT and SNEGSKA (reference sequence). The CDR3: CGARLQGSNSPLHF. CDR3 in DNA: TGCGGTGCTAGATTACAGGGCTCCAATTCACCCCTCCACTTT.

This clonotype showed up many times. The rearrangement links TRBV12-3 or TRBV12-4 to TRBJ2-5; 10 bases are shared with TRBD2. This CDR3 is 16 amino acids long. The V segment lost 6 bases and the J segment 4 bases; nucleotides outside the gene matches: 11. The CDR3 region is CASSLDEAGGRETQYF. DNA for the CDR3: TGTGCCAGCAGCCTTGACGAAGCGGGGGGGCGAGAGACCCAGTACTTC.

There are many counts of this clonotype. The chain has TRBV19 and TRBJ2-5; 8 bases map to TRBD1. Germline V gene lookup returns CDR1 LNHDA and CDR2 SQIVND (reference sequence). The CDR3 contains 15 residues. Losses at the gene ends were 4 bases for V and 4 bases for J; bases not matched to a gene: 8. In DNA, the CDR3 is TGTGCCAGTAGTACTGGACAGGGAGGCGGAGAGACCCAGTACTTC. This codes for CASSTGQGGGETQYF.

This clonotype was found many times. The chain links TRBV20-1 to TRBJ2-5; D gene ambiguous. Trimming removed 4 bases from V and 3 bases from J, with 6 bases in between. CDR1 DFQATT and CDR2 SNEGSKA come from the germline V gene (reference sequence). This CDR3 has 11 amino acids. This CDR3 is CSANSKETQYF. As DNA, the CDR3 is TGCAGTGCTAACAGCAAAGAGACCCAGTACTTC.

As regards this clonotype: This clone may be a read error of a much larger clone one base away. The chain joins TRBV9 to TRBJ2-2; D is possibly TRBD1 (5 bases). This CDR3 comprises 17 residues. The germline CDR1 and CDR2 sequences are SGDLS and YYNGEE. The CDR3 sequence is CANSVTSAGSNTGELFF. CDR3 nucleotides: TGTGCCAACAGCGTCACCTCGGCAGGGTCGAACACCGGGGAGCTGTTTTTT.

This clonotype showed up many times. V is TRBV29-1 and J is TRBJ1-1; 8 bases agree with TRBD1. Germline assignment: CDR1 SQVTM and CDR2 ANQGSEA. The junction had 7 bases not matched to a gene; V was cut back by 3 bases and J by 1 base. The CDR3 has 15 residues. CDR3 in DNA: TGCAGCGTTGACCCGACCGGGACAGGGAACACTGAAGCTTTCTTT. It encodes CSVDPTGTGNTEAFF.

The chain has TRBV25-1 and TRBJ2-5; D might be TRBD1 or TRBD2, each matching 6 bases. There are 15 residues in the CDR3. With 8 bases removed from V and 1 base from J, the gap between germline ends came to 17 bases. Per germline, CDR1 MGHDK and CDR2 SYGVNS. The CDR3 reads CASGGGNWIQETQYF. For the CDR3, the DNA is TGTGCCAGCGGAGGGGGGAACTGGATCCAAGAGACCCAGTACTTC.

The rearrangement uses TRBV6-5 and TRBJ2-7, with 7 bases that match TRBD1. Germline V gives CDR1 MNHEY, CDR2 SVGAGI. CDR3 size: 14 residues. Trimming at V came to 6 bases and at J to 2 bases, leaving 7 bases not matched to a gene. The CDR3 here is CASSLQTGAYEQYF. The CDR3 nucleotides read TGTGCCAGCAGCCTCCAAACAGGGGCCTACGAGCAGTACTTC.

Comment on this clonotype: A much more abundant neighbour one base away suggests this may be a read error. The V call is TRBV11-2, the J call TRBJ1-3, with D maybe TRBD1 (5 bases). The CDR3 spans 15 residues. CDR1 SGHAT and CDR2 FQNNGV come from the germline V gene. CDR3 residues: CASSLPGTAGNTLYF. The CDR3 nucleotides are TGTGCCAGCAGCTTACCAGGGACGGCTGGAAACACCCTATATTTT.